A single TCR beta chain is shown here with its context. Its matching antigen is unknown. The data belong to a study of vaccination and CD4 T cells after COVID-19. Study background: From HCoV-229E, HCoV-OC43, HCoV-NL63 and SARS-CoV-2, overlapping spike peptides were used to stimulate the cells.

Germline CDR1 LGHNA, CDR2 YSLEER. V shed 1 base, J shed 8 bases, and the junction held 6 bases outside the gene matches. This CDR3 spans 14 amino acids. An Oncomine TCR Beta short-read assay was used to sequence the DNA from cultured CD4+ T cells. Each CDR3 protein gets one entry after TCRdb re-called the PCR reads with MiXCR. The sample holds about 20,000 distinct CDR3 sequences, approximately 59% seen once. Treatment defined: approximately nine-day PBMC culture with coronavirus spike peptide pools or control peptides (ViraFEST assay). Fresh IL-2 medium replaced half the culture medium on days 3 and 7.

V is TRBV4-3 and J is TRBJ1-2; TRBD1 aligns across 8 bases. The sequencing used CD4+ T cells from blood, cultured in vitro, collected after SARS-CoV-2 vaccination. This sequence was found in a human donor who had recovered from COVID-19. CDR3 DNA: TGCGCCAGCAGCCAAGCACAGGGGGTGGGCGGCTACACCTTC. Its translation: CASSQAQGVGGYTF.